This record covers a single TCR beta chain. What it recognizes is unknown. Other DNA sequences in this specimen translate into the identical CDR3. The data originate from a study of T cells in localized non-small cell lung cancer. The study, taken as a whole, reports: An association was observed between higher blood T cell density and longer overall survival. Appearances in adjacent lung were noted for a median roughly 50 of the top 100 tumor clones. A single tumor region was sequenced, leaving heterogeneity possible.

This CDR3 has 11 residues. V lost 8 bases to trimming and J lost 10 bases, with 12 bases between them. CDR1 is SNHLY and CDR2 is FYNNEI in the germline V gene. Assay used: immunoSEQ multiplex PCR; TCRdb lists only in-frame clones, some missing. The table lists more than 12,000 clones, approximately 85% of them singletons. The sequencing here drew on peripheral blood, taken before any cancer treatment. The rearrangement uses TRBV2 and TRBJ2-1; D is ambiguous. The receptor was isolated from a woman aged 35 to 70 with stage I lung adenocarcinoma. The CDR3: CASGSLAEQFF. The CDR3 DNA reads TGTGCCAGCGGAAGTCTCGCGGAGCAGTTCTTC.